Below, 30 T cell receptor beta chains from the same sample are listed, as sequenced in a study of beta chain features in type 1 diabetes. Whole-study findings and limits: Type 1 diabetes patients had TCRB CDR3s that were shorter (moderately but significantly so) in all four CD4+ subsets.

The investigators reverse transcribed all of the isolated RNA, so they sequenced expressed TCRB transcripts. Profiling relied on immunoSEQ multiplex PCR, and the TCRdb table lists in-frame clones only, not all of them. The sample includes some 350,000 clones, over 8.5% of them seen just once. No antigen is known for these receptors. Sequencing was done on a sample of central memory CD4+ T cells from blood. The receptors shown here come from a man younger than 40 with type 1 diabetes.

This clone was seen only a few times. The J gene is TRBJ1-3, the V gene TRBV28; 9 bases agree with TRBD1. This CDR3 spans 16 amino acids. Germline-derived CDR1 and CDR2 are MDHEN and SYDVKM. With V trimmed by 3 bases and J by 4 bases, 7 bases remained unmatched. In DNA, the CDR3 is TGTGCCAGCAGTTTCGCGACCGGGACAGGGGGAAACACCATATATTTT. This translates into CASSFATGTGGNTIYF. Full variable domain (outside the CDR3, taken from reference TRBV28 and TRBJ1-3): DVKVTQSSRYLVKRTGEKVFLECVQDMDHENMFWYRQDPGLGLRLIYFSYDVKMKEKGDIPEGYSVSREKKERFSLILESASTNQTSMYLCASSFATGTGGNTIYFGEGSWLTVV.

Turning to this clone: The junction departs from germline at one end; a sequencing error may be responsible. The V gene is TRBV6-6, the J gene TRBJ1-5; weak D call: TRBD1 (5 bases). CDR1 and CDR2 from the germline V gene are MNHNY and SVGAGI (reference sequence). The CDR3 is 13 residues long. The CDR3 spells CAISAQANQPQHF. The CDR3 DNA reads as TGTGCCATCAGTGCACAGGCCAATCAGCCCCAGCATTTT.

This chain joins TRBV7-2 and TRBJ1-6; D may be TRBD1 (5 bases). The V end was cut by 1 base, the J end by 7 bases, with 17 bases between. CDR1 and CDR2 (germline): SGHTA, FQGNSA. This CDR3 contains 17 residues. The DNA of the CDR3 is TGTGCCAGCAGCTTAGTGGTATCAGGGACGAGAAATTCACCCCTCCACTTT. Protein product: CASSLVVSGTRNSPLHF.

This rearrangement joins TRBV7-9 to TRBJ2-7; D perhaps matches TRBD2 (6 bases). Germline-derived CDR1 and CDR2 are SEHNR and FQNEAQ (reference sequence). The CDR3 is 14 amino acids. Trimming removed 4 bases from V and 3 bases from J, with 13 bases in between. DNA for the CDR3: TGTGCCAGCAGCTCAGGAGGGAGGAGCTACGAGCAGTACTTC. Translation: CASSSGGRSYEQYF.

This chain joins TRBV2 and TRBJ1-1; 8 nucleotides match TRBD1. Unmatched junction bases numbered 8, after V lost 2 bases and J lost 12 bases. The germline V gene encodes CDR1 SNHLY and CDR2 FYNNEI. The CDR3 is 13 amino acids. The CDR3 spells CASSENSGGETFF. The CDR3 nucleotides are TGTGCCAGCAGTGAAAATTCAGGGGGCGAAACTTTCTTT.

The chain carries TRBV5-1 and TRBJ2-3; D call uncertain. V gave up 4 bases and J gave up 5 bases, with 11 bases separating them. The CDR3 length is 13 residues. CDR1 is SGHRS and CDR2 is YFSETQ in the germline V gene. CDR3 protein: CASSPSIQDTQYF. CDR3 bases: TGCGCCAGCAGCCCTTCTATTCAAGATACGCAGTATTTT. The complete variable domain, with remaining parts taken from reference TRBV5-1 and TRBJ2-3, reads KAGVTQTPRYLIKTRGQQVTLSCSPISGHRSVSWYQQTPGQGLQFLFEYFSETQRNKGNFPGRFSGRQFSNSRSEMNVSTLELGDSALYLCASSPSIQDTQYFGPGTRLTVL.

The J gene is TRBJ1-6, the V gene TRBV4-2; D uncertain. Trimming took 2 bases from V and 10 from J, leaving 15 bases between them. The CDR3 covers 15 residues. Germline lookup yields CDR1 LGHNA and CDR2 YNFKEQ. The DNA for the CDR3 is TGTGCCAGCAGCCAACCCGGGCCCCTGGGATCACCCCTCCACTTT. Its translation: CASSQPGPLGSPLHF.

A remark on this clone: Other DNA sequences in the same sample also yield this CDR3. The chain is built from TRBV27 and TRBJ2-7; 8 bases fit TRBD1. Germline lookup yields CDR1 MNHEY and CDR2 SMNVEV (reference sequence). The CDR3 length is 14 residues. With V trimmed by 2 bases and J by 3 bases, 3 bases remained unmatched. The CDR3 nucleotides read TGTGCCAGCAGTTTACTTGGACAGGGCTACGAGCAGTACTTC. This gives the protein CASSLLGQGYEQYF.

At least ten counts were recorded for this clone. The CDR3 DNA sequence: TGCGCCAGCAGCTTCGTTAGGGATGGCGAGACCCAGTACTTC. This translates into CASSFVRDGETQYF. The chain employs TRBV5-1 and TRBJ2-5, with D unclear. V shed 2 bases and J shed 5 bases, with 13 bases lying between them. This CDR3 comprises 14 residues. Germline V gives CDR1 SGHRS, CDR2 YFSETQ.

This clone showed up just a few times. Other DNA sequences in this specimen translate into the identical CDR3. The chain uses TRBV9 and TRBJ1-4, with D maybe TRBD1 (5 bases). Germline V CDR1 and CDR2: SGDLS, YYNGEE. V lost 0 bases, J lost 2 bases, and 8 bases lay in between. The CDR3 covers 15 residues. The CDR3 DNA sequence: TGTGCCAGCAGCGTAGCTCCAGGGACTAATGAAAAACTGTTTTTT. Translated: CASSVAPGTNEKLFF.

The CDR3 loop is CASSRDRGQDEQFF. Written as DNA, the CDR3 is TGTGCCAGCAGCCGGGACAGGGGGCAGGATGAGCAGTTCTTC. J is TRBJ2-1 and V is TRBV7-2, with TRBD1 matching 12 bases. V lost 5 bases to trimming and J lost 8 bases; unmatched junction nucleotides: 4. The CDR3 is 14 amino acids. Germline loops: CDR1 SGHTA, CDR2 FQGNSA.

A few counts support this clone. V gene TRBV2 combines with J gene TRBJ1-4; 9 bases map to TRBD1. The CDR3 totals 17 residues. Trimming removed 6 bases from V and 7 bases from J; junction bases left unmatched: 15. Germline CDR1 reads SNHLY; CDR2 reads FYNNEI. In nucleotides, the CDR3 is TGTGCCAGCAGACCTGGACAGGGGATGAGTTCGGGTGAAAAACTGTTTTTT. It is translated as CASRPGQGMSSGEKLFF.

This clone has more than one count but fewer than ten. The gene calls are TRBV28 and TRBJ1-5; D is ambiguous. The CDR3 is made up of 14 amino acids. Germline V CDR1 and CDR2: MDHEN, SYDVKM. V was shortened by 2 bases and J by 7 bases, with 12 bases between the two germline ends. CDR3 protein: CASSLPGFGQPQHF. The CDR3 region has the DNA TGTGCCAGCAGTTTACCCGGGTTCGGCCAGCCCCAGCATTTT.

CDR3 nucleotide sequence: TGTGCCAGCTCACCAGGATTAAGGGGGCACAGCTCTGGAAACACCATATATTTT. Translating gives CASSPGLRGHSSGNTIYF. The chain joins TRBV18 to TRBJ1-3, with TRBD1 matching over 7 bases. V lost 2 bases, J lost 0 bases, and 10 bases stayed unmatched. Germline CDR1 KGHSH, CDR2 LQKENI. The CDR3 extends over 18 amino acids. The full variable domain, rest sourced from reference TRBV18 and TRBJ1-3, is NAGVMQNPRHLVRRRGQEARLRCSPMKGHSHVYWYRQLPEEGLKFMVYLQKENIIDESGMPKERFSAEFPKEGPSILRIQQVVRGDSAAYFCASSPGLRGHSSGNTIYFGEGSWLTVV.

The rearrangement joins TRBV2 to TRBJ2-1; 7 positions match TRBD2. After removal of 7 bases from V and 6 bases from J, the junction contained 12 bases not matched to a gene. The CDR3 contains 15 residues. Germline loops: CDR1 SNHLY, CDR2 FYNNEI. The DNA of the CDR3 is TGTGCCAGCAATCTCGAGGGAGGGAGCCCCAATGAGCAGTTCTTC. It translates to CASNLEGGSPNEQFF.

The V and J genes are TRBV7-9 and TRBJ1-5; D is perhaps TRBD1 (6 bases). Trimming pared 1 base from V and 2 bases from J, leaving 15 bases between. The CDR3 spans 17 residues. Germline V gene sequence: CDR1 SEHNR, CDR2 FQNEAQ (reference sequence). The CDR3 nucleotides are TGTGCCAGCAGCTTAGATTCCGGGGGCGTCGGCAATCAGCCCCAGCATTTT. Its protein product is CASSLDSGGVGNQPQHF.

This clone has only a few counts. The sample has other DNA sequences that encode this CDR3 too. The rearrangement uses TRBV5-1 and TRBJ1-1; 7 positions agree with TRBD1. The junction had 1 base not matched to a gene; V was cut back by 0 bases and J by 5 bases. CDR3 length equals 13 residues. The V gene's germline CDR1 is SGHRS and CDR2 YFSETQ. CDR3 loop: CASSLEQGTEAFF. The CDR3 nucleotides read TGCGCCAGCAGCTTGGAACAGGGGACTGAAGCTTTCTTT.

This rearrangement joins TRBV11-1 to TRBJ1-1, with a possible D match to TRBD1 (5 bases). Per the germline V gene, CDR1 is SGHAT and CDR2 is FQDESV (reference sequence). Deletions cut 4 bases from V and 4 bases from J, with 10 bases between. This CDR3 spans 13 amino acids. In nucleotides, the CDR3 is TGTGCCAGCAGCTCCTTCAGGGTCACTGAAGCTTTCTTT. Its protein is CASSSFRVTEAFF.

There are a few counts of this clone. In nucleotides, the CDR3 is TGTGCCAGCAGTGAAGGTCTCCTCGAGCAGTACTTC. It yields the protein CASSEGLLEQYF. The J gene is TRBJ2-7, the V gene TRBV25-1; D uncertain. Germline V CDR1 and CDR2: MGHDK, SYGVNS. The CDR3 runs to 12 residues. Trimming pared 2 bases from V and 6 bases from J, leaving 8 bases between.

Only a few counts were recorded for this clone. A far larger clone is one base from this, pointing to a likely read error. The chain employs TRBV7-9 and TRBJ2-7; D ambiguous. V gave up 5 bases and J gave up 2 bases, with 4 bases separating them. Germline CDR1 SEHNR, CDR2 FQNEAQ (reference sequence). The CDR3 is 11 amino acids. The CDR3: CASSATYEQYF. Written as DNA, the CDR3 is TGTGCCAGCAGCGCGACCTACGAGCAGTACTTC.

A few counts support this clone. The gene calls are TRBV5-5 and TRBJ2-1; weak D call: TRBD2 (7 bases). In germline, CDR1 is SGHKS, CDR2 YYEKEE (reference sequence). V lost 2 bases and J 8 bases, leaving 11 bases between the germline ends. This CDR3 contains 13 residues. The DNA of the CDR3 is TGTGCCAGCAGCTTTTGGGGGGGCCATGAGCAGTTCTTC. This translates into CASSFWGGHEQFF.

The rearrangement joins TRBV5-1 to TRBJ2-3; a possible D gene is TRBD2 (6 bases). Germline V gene data show CDR1 as SGHRS and CDR2 as YFSETQ. The V end lost 2 bases, the J end lost 0 bases, and 13 bases lay between the germline ends. There are 16 residues in the CDR3. CDR3 coding DNA: TGCGCCAGCAGCTTTGAGGACGGGAGTAGCACAGATACGCAGTATTTT. Amino acids: CASSFEDGSSTDTQYF.

This clone came up many times. This chain uses TRBV18 with TRBJ2-5, with D unclear. Looked up from germline, CDR1 is KGHSH and CDR2 is LQKENI. This CDR3 region has 14 residues. Trimming took 6 bases from V and 7 from J, leaving 18 bases between them. CDR3 DNA: TGTGCCAGCTCCCCTCGTTCAGACGGAAGGACCCAGTACTTC. Residues: CASSPRSDGRTQYF.

In the case of this clone: Germline is not matched at one junction end, which may reflect a read error. CDR3 nucleotides: TGCGTCAGCAGCCACCTTGGCCGGAATGGCCCCTACGAGCAGTACTTC. Amino acid sequence: CVSSHLGRNGPYEQYF. The chain links TRBV23-1 to TRBJ2-7; D gene ambiguous. TRBV23-1 is an open reading frame, and its role is uncertain. This CDR3 comprises 16 residues.

There are a few counts of this clone. The chain joins TRBV4-3 to TRBJ1-2; a weak D match, TRBD1 (5 bases). The V and J ends lost 1 base and 4 bases respectively, with 19 bases between them. The CDR3 spans 17 residues. CDR1 and CDR2 (germline): LGHNA, YSLEER. Here the CDR3 reads CASSQAPGQGVGYGYTF. CDR3 nucleotides: TGCGCCAGCAGCCAAGCCCCGGGCCAGGGCGTTGGCTATGGCTACACCTTC.

The chain joins TRBV4-3 to TRBJ2-7; TRBD2 matches at 8 bases. The junction had 7 bases not matched to a gene; V was cut back by 2 bases and J by 4 bases. Germline V lookup: CDR1 LGHNA, CDR2 YSLEER. The CDR3 runs to 15 residues. The CDR3 DNA reads as TGCGCCAGCAGCCAACTGGCCGGGACTAGTTACGAGCAGTACTTC. Translating gives CASSQLAGTSYEQYF.

This clone was found a few times. The rearrangement uses TRBV9 and TRBJ1-4; possibly TRBD1 for D (6 bases). Germline values: CDR1 SGDLS, CDR2 YYNGEE. This CDR3 region has 14 residues. Trimming removed 2 bases from V and 4 bases from J, with 9 bases in between. The CDR3 loop is CASSVTGFNEKLFF. CDR3 sequence (DNA): TGTGCCAGCAGCGTGACAGGATTTAATGAAAAACTGTTTTTT.

There are a few counts of this clone. The rearrangement joins TRBV6-5 to TRBJ1-1, with D possibly TRBD1 on 6 matching bases. Germline V lookup: CDR1 MNHEY, CDR2 SVGAGI. The CDR3 runs 14 residues. The V end lost 5 bases, the J end lost 5 bases, and 15 bases lay between the germline ends. The CDR3 DNA reads as TGTGCCAGCAGTCCTGAACAGGGTCGGACTGAAGCTTTCTTT. Its protein product is CASSPEQGRTEAFF.

The V call is TRBV27, the J call TRBJ1-2, with TRBD1 matching over 7 bases. The CDR3 sequence is 15 residues long. The germline V gene has CDR1 MNHEY and CDR2 SMNVEV (reference sequence). Germline trimming cut 5 bases from V and 5 bases from J; bases unmatched to any gene: 11. As DNA, the CDR3 is TGTGCCAGCAGTGATCAGGGGGGGAGCCTATATGGCTACACCTTC. The encoded protein is CASSDQGGSLYGYTF.

The chain combines TRBV11-2 with TRBJ2-7; D unclear. This CDR3 spans 14 amino acids. Deletions cut 0 bases from V and 7 bases from J, with 13 bases between. CDR1 and CDR2 from the germline V gene are SGHAT and FQNNGV. CDR3 DNA sequence: TGTGCCAGCAGCTTAGATTCACGGGTTGGGGAGCAGTACTTC. Amino acids: CASSLDSRVGEQYF.